Shown below are 13 T cell receptor beta chains from a single sample sequenced in a study of blood T cell repertoires in COVID-19. Generated by immunoSEQ multiplex PCR, the TCRdb table keeps only in-frame clones and is missing some. Of fewer than 350,000 clones in the sample, just over 90% were seen once. The sequencing sample was made of PBMCs or T cells enriched from blood (not recorded which). Receptors were obtained from a woman in her 40s with acute COVID-19.

This clone showed up just a few times. The chain has TRBV18 and TRBJ1-2; TRBD1 matches 9 bases. Per germline, CDR1 KGHSH and CDR2 LQKENI. CDR3 length: 16 residues. Losses at the gene ends were 4 bases for V and 0 bases for J; bases not matched to a gene: 6. The CDR3 DNA reads as TGTGCCAGCTCACTCGGACAGGGGATGGCTAACTATGGCTACACCTTC. As protein: CASSLGQGMANYGYTF.

This clone has more than one count but fewer than ten. This chain uses TRBV5-6 with TRBJ1-2; 7 bases are shared with TRBD1. After removal of 3 bases from V and 4 bases from J, the junction contained 3 bases not matched to a gene. Germline CDR1 and CDR2: SGHDT and YYEEEE. The CDR3 totals 13 residues. The CDR3 loop is CASSSDRTYGYTF. DNA for the CDR3: TGTGCCAGCAGCTCGGACAGGACCTATGGCTACACCTTC.

This sequence joins TRBV11-2 and TRBJ1-2; D uncertain. Trimming cost V 4 bases and J 4 bases, with 13 bases left between them. CDR3 size: 14 residues. CDR1 and CDR2 from the germline V gene are SGHAT and FQNNGV. DNA for the CDR3: TGTGCCAGCAGCTCAGCGGGGATCGGCTATGGCTACACCTTC. The encoded protein is CASSSAGIGYGYTF.

V is TRBV2 and J is TRBJ1-1, with TRBD1 matching 8 bases. The CDR3 covers 14 residues. Germline CDR1 SNHLY, CDR2 FYNNEI. The J segment lost 4 bases and the V segment lost 6 bases, leaving 7 bases of the junction unmatched. The CDR3 sequence is CASSGQGSGTEAFF. For the CDR3, the DNA is TGTGCCAGCAGCGGACAGGGATCAGGCACTGAAGCTTTCTTT.

The J gene is TRBJ1-1, the V gene TRBV19; 8 bases fit TRBD1. This CDR3 comprises 12 residues. Germline lookup yields CDR1 LNHDA and CDR2 SQIVND (reference sequence). Losses at the gene ends were 5 bases for V and 5 bases for J; bases not matched to a gene: 1. The CDR3, as DNA: TGTGCCAGTAGTCAGGGGGCGACTGAAGCTTTCTTT. It translates to CASSQGATEAFF. Combining the CDR3 with reference TRBV19 and TRBJ1-1 gives the whole variable domain DGGITQSPKYLFRKEGQNVTLSCEQNLNHDAMYWYRQDPGQGLRLIYYSQIVNDFQKGDIAEGYSVSREKKESFPLTVTSAQKNPTAFYLCASSQGATEAFFGQGTRLTVV.

This rearrangement joins TRBV14 to TRBJ1-1, with D hard to call. The germline V and J ends were trimmed by 0 bases and 11 bases, with 10 bases remaining between them. This CDR3 region has 12 residues. Per germline, CDR1 SGHDN and CDR2 FVKESK. CDR3 nucleotides: TGTGCCAGCAGCCAAGATCGAGTCCGGGCTTTCTTT. Translation: CASSQDRVRAFF.

This sequence joins TRBV2 and TRBJ1-4; TRBD1 aligns across 10 bases. CDR1 SNHLY and CDR2 FYNNEI come from the germline V gene. The CDR3 has 17 residues. The junction had 12 bases not matched to a gene; V was cut back by 3 bases and J by 8 bases. The CDR3 DNA sequence: TGTGCCAGCAGTGATGGCCAGGGGACAGGGGTATACGAAAAACTGTTTTTT. Protein sequence: CASSDGQGTGVYEKLFF.

The gene calls are TRBV5-1 and TRBJ2-1; 7 bases line up with TRBD1. This CDR3 comprises 15 residues. Unmatched junction bases numbered 9, after V lost 2 bases and J lost 7 bases. Germline V gene lookup returns CDR1 SGHRS and CDR2 YFSETQ. As DNA, the CDR3 is TGCGCCAGCAGCTTACAGGGGTCCAATAGAAATGAGCAGTTCTTC. This gives the protein CASSLQGSNRNEQFF.

The rearrangement joins TRBV4-3 to TRBJ1-6, with 9 bases aligning to TRBD1. The CDR3 totals 16 residues. Germline loops: CDR1 LGHNA, CDR2 YSLEER. The trim removed 1 base at V and 5 bases at J, leaving 3 bases unmatched. In nucleotides, the CDR3 is TGCGCCAGCAGCCAAGGGGGACAGGGCGATAATTCACCCCTCCACTTT. Amino acids: CASSQGGQGDNSPLHF.

The chain combines TRBV5-4 with TRBJ2-2; unclear D gene. V was trimmed by 0 bases and J by 5 bases, leaving 8 bases between them. The germline CDR1 and CDR2 sequences are SGHNT and YYREEE (reference sequence). The CDR3 sequence is 14 residues long. The CDR3 loop reads CASSLGSRTGELFF. CDR3 sequence (DNA): TGTGCCAGCAGCTTGGGATCGCGAACCGGGGAGCTGTTTTTT.

The V call is TRBV5-4, the J call TRBJ1-1, with TRBD1 as a possible D gene (6 bases). The germline V gene has CDR1 SGHNT and CDR2 YYREEE (reference sequence). Between the trimmed V and J ends, which lost 4 bases and 8 bases, there was a span of 15 bases. CDR3 size: 13 residues. CDR3 protein: CASSPGQGREAFF. In DNA, the CDR3 is TGTGCCAGCAGCCCTGGGCAGGGGCGGGAAGCTTTCTTT.

This chain uses TRBV23-1 with TRBJ2-7, with a weak D call TRBD2 (6 bases). TRBV23-1 is annotated as an ORF whose role is uncertain. CDR3 size: 12 residues. V dropped 7 bases and J dropped 5 bases, with 12 bases sitting between them. The CDR3 DNA is TGCGCCAGCACCCGTTTAGCGGACGAGCAGTACTTC. Amino acid sequence: CASTRLADEQYF.

The chain employs TRBV7-8 and TRBJ1-1; D perhaps matches TRBD1 (5 bases). The CDR3 loop spans 14 amino acids. V was clipped by 5 bases and J by 11 bases, with 21 bases between them. Per germline, CDR1 SGHVS and CDR2 FQNEAQ. Written as DNA, the CDR3 is TGTGCCAGCAGCCTGAAAGGGACTCACCGGAGGGCTTTCTTT. It is translated as CASSLKGTHRRAFF.